This TCR beta chain was captured in a study of T cell responses to AZD1222 COVID-19 vaccine. General observations from the study: The breadth and depth of Spike-specific TCRs increased once two AZD1222 doses had been given. A reported finding is that nearly half of spike-specific TCRs target unmutated variant regions.

This clone was seen just once. Antigen unknown. The length of the CDR3 is 16 residues. The assay was immunoSEQ multiplex PCR, and TCRdb's table has in-frame clones only and misses some. In the table there are 90,000 to 110,000 clones, roughly 90% of which are singletons. The material sequenced was peripheral blood, taken on day 0 of AZD1222 vaccination. The chain links TRBV12-2 to TRBJ2-7; TRBD2, the table's D call, was not compared with the DNA. TRBV12-2 is recorded as a pseudogene. The receptor was derived from an adult in good health. CDR3 sequence: CASRFRTSGGADEQYF. For the CDR3, the DNA is TGTGCAAGTCGATTCCGGACTAGCGGGGGGGCGGACGAGCAGTACTTC.